The sequence of this T cell receptor beta chain was determined in a study of graft-versus-host responses after intestinal transplantation (dated by TCRdb to the early 2020s). At the level of the whole study: Recipients received multivisceral, liver-intestinal, or isolated intestinal transplants. Anti-thymocyte globulin induction was given to all recipients, followed by maintenance tacrolimus and steroids for 3 to 4 years. Bulk TCR-beta CDR3 sequencing was used to track graft-versus-host and host-versus-graft alloreactive T cell clones in the graft, circulation and bone marrow after intestinal transplantation. To identify alloreactive clones, pre-transplant mixed lymphocyte reaction products were sequenced and then compared with unstimulated pre-transplant donor and recipient T cells. A cohort of under 30 intestinal transplant recipients, including one retransplant, was enrolled, and 3 patients lacking pretransplant specimens were excluded. A peak of at least 4% donor T cells among recipient peripheral blood mononuclear cells was the definition used for donor T cell macrochimerism. Rather than going through the commercial service, samples from three later patients were sequenced in-house on an Illumina MiSeq and processed with MiXCR. The paper's findings and limits, for the study overall: Early after transplant, declines in HvG clones were associated with peak levels of circulating GvH clones. In patients with donor T cell macrochimerism, the allografts had high GvH to HvG T cell clonal ratios. GvH clones were found in recipient bone marrow, and some of the GvH clones appeared earlier in ileal mucosa or blood, which is consistent with an intestinal mucosal origin. Conclusions were limited by the relatively low number and heterogeneity of intestinal transplant patients.

The sample's time point label, in plain terms: cells obtained before transplantation from donor or recipient. CD3+CD4+ and CD3+CD8+ populations were FACS-sorted from unstimulated pre-transplant donor and recipient cells taken from spleen or lymph nodes. Libraries were constructed by the immunoSEQ multiplex PCR assay. For most patients, genomic DNA was isolated with the Qiagen DNeasy Blood and Tissue Kit and shipped frozen to Adaptive Biotechnologies for TCR sequencing. For most patients, high-throughput TCR-beta CDR3 sequencing of genomic DNA was performed by Adaptive Biotechnologies. In the authors' own workflow: Adaptive's ImmunoSEQ software supplied the TCR sequencing data for around 19 patients, while MiXCR and VDJtools were used to process a few other patients. To correct CD4 versus CD8 sorting errors, sequences present in both subsets at a frequency ratio below 5:1 were removed. CDR3 nucleotide sequences shared by donor and recipient were removed because the origin of these sequences could not be assigned. To count as alloreactive, a clone needed at least 2-fold expansion over unstimulated cells and a minimum CFSE-low frequency of 0.002% (template counts) or 0.001% (read counts). Clones detected in sequenced pre-transplant spleen, lymph node, or MLR CFSE-low populations of the donor or recipient were defined as mappable. The cumulative frequency of alloreactive clones was calculated as a percentage of all sequences, weighted by copy number. TCRdb mirrors the immuneACCESS table, restricted to in-frame sequences. Some clones are absent from its copies; in checked studies, under half trace to an unresolved V gene, and the reason for the others is unknown. That table furnishes V, J and clone size, whereas the DNA furnished D and trimming. Within this sample are tens of thousands of clones, with over 75% of them counted one time only. Of the sample, 0.5% falls within the top ten clones.

Comment on this clone: The target of this receptor is not known. Within one base of it there is no much larger clone, and no base qualities were kept.

The TCR was taken from a human donor who received an intestinal transplant. Sequencing was performed on unstimulated CD8+ T cells sorted from spleen or lymph node cells, taken before intestinal transplant.

The CDR3 region reads CASSQSGLAGLNEQFF. The DNA reads as follows: TGCGCCAGCAGCCAATCGGGACTAGCGGGATTGAATGAGCAGTTCTTC. The V gene is TRBV4-1 and the J gene is TRBJ2-1, with 13 bases aligning to TRBD2. From cysteine to phenylalanine, the CDR3 is 16 amino acids long. The read is trimmed to its CDR3 DNA, 48 bases read in frame from base 1. As encoded in the germline V gene, CDR1 is MGHRA while CDR2 is YSYEKL. Compared with germline, V lacks 2 bases and J lacks 7 bases; bases without a gene match: 5.